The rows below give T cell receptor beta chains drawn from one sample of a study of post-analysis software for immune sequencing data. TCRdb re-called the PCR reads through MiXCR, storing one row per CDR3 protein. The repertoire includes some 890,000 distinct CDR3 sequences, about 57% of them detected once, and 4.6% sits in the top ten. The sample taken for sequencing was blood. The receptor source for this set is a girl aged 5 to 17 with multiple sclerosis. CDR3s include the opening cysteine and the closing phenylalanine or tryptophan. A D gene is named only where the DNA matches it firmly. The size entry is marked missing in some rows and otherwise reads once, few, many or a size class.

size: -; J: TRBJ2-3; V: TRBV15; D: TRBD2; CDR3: CATSNVLAGVLVTDTQYF; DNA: TGTGCCACCAGCAACGTACTAGCGGGGGTGTTGGTCACAGATACGCAGTATTTT
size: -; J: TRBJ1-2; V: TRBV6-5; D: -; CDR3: CASSYSYGANYGYAF; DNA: TGTGCCAGCAGTTACTCGTACGGAGCTAACTATGGCTACGCCTTC
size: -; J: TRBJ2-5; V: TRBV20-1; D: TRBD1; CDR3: CSARGRTGDLQETQYF; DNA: TGCAGTGCTAGAGGAAGGACAGGGGATCTACAAGAGACCCAGTACTTC
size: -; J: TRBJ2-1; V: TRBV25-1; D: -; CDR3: CASKQGGYNEQFF; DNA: TGTGCCAGCAAACAGGGAGGCTACAATGAGCAGTTCTTC
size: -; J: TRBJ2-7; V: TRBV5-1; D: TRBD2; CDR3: CASSFAGLADETQYF; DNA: TGCGCCAGCAGCTTCGCTGGTCTAGCGGATGAAACCCAGTACTTC
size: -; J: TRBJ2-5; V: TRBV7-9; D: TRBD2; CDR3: CASTVAGGPETQYF; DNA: TGTGCCAGCACAGTAGCGGGGGGGCCAGAGACCCAGTACTTC
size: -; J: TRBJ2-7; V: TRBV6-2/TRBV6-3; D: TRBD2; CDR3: CASRSTSGYEQYF; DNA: TGTGCCAGCAGGTCTACTAGCGGCTACGAGCAGTACTTC
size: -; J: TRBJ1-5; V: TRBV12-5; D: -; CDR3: CASGLEWPQHF; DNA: TGTGCTAGTGGTTTGGAGTGGCCCCAGCATTTT
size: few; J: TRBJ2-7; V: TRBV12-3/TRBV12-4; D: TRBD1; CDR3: CASSSSDRDEQYF; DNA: TGTGCCAGCAGTTCATCGGACAGGGATGAGCAGTACTTC
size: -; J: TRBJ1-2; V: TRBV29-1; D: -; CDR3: CSVGRGADGYTF; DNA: TGCAGCGTTGGACGGGGGGCGGATGGCTACACCTTC
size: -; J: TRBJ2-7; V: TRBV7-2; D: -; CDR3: CASRQGASSYEQYF; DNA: TGTGCCAGCAGACAAGGGGCCTCTTCCTACGAGCAGTACTTC
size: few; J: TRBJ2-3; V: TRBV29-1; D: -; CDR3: CSVVGGTSTDTQYF; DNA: TGCAGCGTTGTTGGGGGGACTAGCACAGATACGCAGTATTTT
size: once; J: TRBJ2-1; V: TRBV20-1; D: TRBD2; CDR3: CSARDLGGLAGESYNEQFF; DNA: TGCAGTGCTAGGGACTTGGGTGGACTAGCGGGAGAGTCGTACAATGAGCAGTTCTTC
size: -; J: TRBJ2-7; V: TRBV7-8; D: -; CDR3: CASSLESGPTYEQYF; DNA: TGTGCCAGCAGCTTAGAGAGCGGGCCCACCTACGAGCAGTACTTC
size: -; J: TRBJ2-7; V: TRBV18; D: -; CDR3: CASSPESKTGDYEQYF; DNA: TGTGCCAGCTCACCAGAAAGCAAGACTGGGGACTACGAGCAGTACTTC
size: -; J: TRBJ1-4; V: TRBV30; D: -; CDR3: CAWGRDTGLFF; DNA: TGTGCCTGGGGACGGGATACGGGACTGTTTTTT
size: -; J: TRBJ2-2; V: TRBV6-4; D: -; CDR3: CASSTSITGELFF; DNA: TGTGCCAGCAGCACTAGTATCACCGGGGAGCTGTTTTTT
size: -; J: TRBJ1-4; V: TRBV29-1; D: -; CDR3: CSGLGLAAEGEKLFF; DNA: TGCAGCGGACTAGGTTTGGCCGCGGAGGGGGAAAAACTGTTTTTT
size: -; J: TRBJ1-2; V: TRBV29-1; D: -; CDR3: CSVEAQEVYGYTF; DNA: TGCAGCGTTGAAGCACAGGAGGTCTATGGCTACACCTTC
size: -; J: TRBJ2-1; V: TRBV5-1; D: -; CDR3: CASSSFVEGAEQFF; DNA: TGCGCCAGCAGCTCCTTCGTTGAAGGGGCTGAGCAGTTCTTC
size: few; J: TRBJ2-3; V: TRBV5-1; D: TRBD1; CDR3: CASSYLTGADTQYF; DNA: TGCGCCAGCAGTTATCTGACAGGGGCGGATACGCAGTATTTT
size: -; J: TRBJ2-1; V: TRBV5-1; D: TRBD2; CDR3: CASSPPLAVYNEQFF; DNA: TGCGCCAGCAGCCCCCCGCTAGCGGTGTACAATGAGCAGTTCTTC
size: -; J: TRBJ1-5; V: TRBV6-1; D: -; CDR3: CASSGGQPNQPQHF; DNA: TGTGCCAGCAGTGGAGGACAGCCTAATCAGCCCCAGCATTTT